One and the same sample provided the 31 T cell receptor beta chains below, sequenced in a study of T cell repertoires in cytomegalovirus infection. TCRdb processed the reads anew with MiXCR; each CDR3 protein has one entry. The sample lists about 770,000 distinct CDR3 sequences, 25% to 35% occurring once. Their specific antigens are unknown. This sample comprised cultured CD8+ T cells from PBMCs, obtained from culture after CMV antigen stimulation. The source of these receptors is a human donor in good health (CMV status not recorded). Some clones in this sample may be carry-over from other donors' samples.

The chain combines TRBV19 with TRBJ1-1; TRBD1 might be the D (6 bases). Deletions cut 1 base from V and 1 base from J, with 10 bases between. Germline CDR1 and CDR2: LNHDA and SQIVND (reference sequence). The CDR3 length is 15 residues. CDR3 sequence (DNA): TGTGCCAGTAGTATAGCCCCGACAGGGAACACTGAAGCTTTCTTT. Translated, it gives CASSIAPTGNTEAFF.

V usage is TRBV6-6 and J usage is TRBJ2-1; D possibly corresponds to TRBD1 (5 bases). Trimming cost V 6 bases and J 6 bases, with 12 bases left between them. CDR3 length equals 13 residues. Germline CDR1 MNHNY, CDR2 SVGAGI (reference sequence). DNA for the CDR3: TGTGCCAGCAGCTCCCCCAGGGCCAATGAGCAGTTCTTC. It yields the protein CASSSPRANEQFF.

This clonotype was recorded many times. The chain links TRBV11-2 to TRBJ2-3; D gene unclear. Per the germline V gene, CDR1 is SGHAT and CDR2 is FQNNGV. There are 13 residues in the CDR3. With 2 bases removed from V and 3 bases from J, the gap between germline ends came to 6 bases. CDR3 sequence reads: CASSLLSTDTQYF. The CDR3 nucleotides read TGTGCCAGCAGCTTATTATCTACAGATACGCAGTATTTT.

This clonotype has a handful of counts. The rearrangement links TRBV27 to TRBJ1-2; 8 bases are shared with TRBD1. Trimming took 5 bases from V and 6 from J; bases not matched to a gene: 5. Per germline, CDR1 MNHEY and CDR2 SMNVEV (reference sequence). The CDR3 sequence is 13 residues long. The CDR3 nucleotides read TGTGCCAGCAGTAAAGCAGGGGGCAATGGCTACACCTTC. Translation: CASSKAGGNGYTF.

This chain joins TRBV7-9 and TRBJ2-3; the D gene could be TRBD1 or TRBD2 (6 bases each). The CDR3 extends over 15 amino acids. V was cut by 7 bases and J by 6 bases, with 20 bases left in between. CDR1 and CDR2 from the germline V gene are SEHNR and FQNEAQ (reference sequence). CDR3 DNA sequence: TGTGCCAGCACCCTTAGGGGGGCCGGATCTGATACGCAGTATTTT. Residues: CASTLRGAGSDTQYF.

The V and J genes are TRBV6-1 and TRBJ2-3; 9 positions match TRBD2. The V segment lost 3 bases and the J segment 6 bases; nucleotides outside the gene matches: 1. The CDR3 sequence is 13 residues long. The germline V gene encodes CDR1 MNHNS and CDR2 SASEGT. The CDR3 DNA reads TGTGCCAGCAGTGAGGGACTAGCTGATACGCAGTATTTT. It yields the protein CASSEGLADTQYF.

In its sample, this clonotype was seen a few times. One end of the junction does not line up with germline, which may come from a read error. This chain joins TRBV19 and TRBJ1-1, with D unclear. Germline values: CDR1 LNHDA, CDR2 SQIVND (reference sequence). The CDR3 is 14 amino acids. In DNA form, the CDR3 reads TGTGCCAGTAGTATAGATCTATACGGCAGTGAAGCTTTTTTT. Encoded protein: CASSIDLYGSEAFF. The entire variable domain, with the rest obtained from reference TRBV19 and TRBJ1-1, is as follows: DGGITQSPKYLFRKEGQNVTLSCEQNLNHDAMYWYRQDPGQGLRLIYYSQIVNDFQKGDIAEGYSVSREKKESFPLTVTSAQKNPTAFYLCASSIDLYGSEAFFGQGTRLTVV.

Ten or more counts support this clonotype. V usage is TRBV7-2 and J usage is TRBJ1-5; maybe TRBD1 (5 bases). The V end was cut by 3 bases, the J end by 7 bases, with 13 bases between. Germline CDR1 and CDR2: SGHTA and FQGNSA. This CDR3 comprises 14 residues. DNA of the CDR3: TGTGCCAGCAGCTTCGGTGGGGGACGACAGCCCCAGCATTTT. Protein sequence: CASSFGGGRQPQHF. The variable domain in full, completed from reference TRBV7-2 and TRBJ1-5, reads GAGVSQSPSNKVTEKGKDVELRCDPISGHTALYWYRQSLGQGLEFLIYFQGNSAPDKSGLPSDRFSAERTGGSVSTLTIQRTQQEDSAVYLCASSFGGGRQPQHFGDGTRLSIL.

V is TRBV6-1 and J is TRBJ1-1, with 7 nucleotides matching TRBD1. V gave up 6 bases and J gave up 3 bases; unmatched junction bases: 16. The CDR3 extends over 17 amino acids. Germline V gene sequence: CDR1 MNHNS, CDR2 SASEGT. The CDR3: CASRDRSPTGPYTEAFF. DNA for the CDR3: TGTGCCAGCAGGGACCGATCCCCGACAGGGCCGTACACTGAAGCTTTCTTT.

The J gene is TRBJ2-3, the V gene TRBV7-9, with D possibly matching TRBD2 (7 bases). This CDR3 has 15 amino acids. Trimming took off 4 bases at V and 5 bases at J, with 16 bases between the two ends. Germline loops: CDR1 SEHNR, CDR2 FQNEAQ (reference sequence). This CDR3 is CASSSTGGRVDTQYF. CDR3 DNA: TGTGCCAGCAGCTCGACGGGGGGCCGGGTAGATACGCAGTATTTT.

This clonotype occurred a few times. This chain joins TRBV7-9 and TRBJ1-2, with D unresolved. Germline V gene lookup returns CDR1 SEHNR and CDR2 FQNEAQ (reference sequence). V was trimmed by 1 base and J by 8 bases, leaving 17 bases between them. The CDR3 is 15 residues long. CDR3 bases: TGTGCCAGCAGCTTAGGGGCCGGGCCTATTTACGGCTACACCTTC. Its protein is CASSLGAGPIYGYTF.

This clonotype was recorded a few times. The chain employs TRBV10-1 and TRBJ2-7, with 9 positions matching TRBD1. CDR1 WNHNN and CDR2 SYGVQD come from the germline V gene (reference sequence). CDR3 length equals 18 residues. J lost 3 bases, V lost 0 bases, and 12 bases had no gene match. CDR3 in amino acids: CASSESGSGGQGHYEQYF. CDR3 sequence (DNA): TGCGCCAGCAGTGAGTCGGGAAGTGGGGGACAGGGACACTACGAGCAGTACTTC.

The table lists this clonotype with a few counts. The chain carries TRBV19 and TRBJ2-3; either TRBD1 or TRBD2 may fit D (6 bases each). CDR1 and CDR2 (germline): LNHDA, SQIVND (reference sequence). The length of the CDR3 is 16 residues. Trimming cost V 4 bases and J 4 bases, with 18 bases left between them. In nucleotides, the CDR3 is TGTGCCAGTAGTACCAGGGGCGGGGATTACGCAGATACGCAGTATTTT. This sequence encodes CASSTRGGDYADTQYF.

The table lists this clonotype with a few counts. In DNA, the CDR3 is TGCGCCAGCAGCAATGGACAGGGGGATAACACTGAAGCTTTCTTT. As protein: CASSNGQGDNTEAFF. This rearrangement joins TRBV5-1 to TRBJ1-1; 10 bases align to TRBD1. V shed 4 bases and J 2 bases; nucleotides not matched to a gene: 5. CDR1 is SGHRS and CDR2 is YFSETQ in the germline V gene. CDR3 length equals 15 residues.

V usage is TRBV6-1 and J usage is TRBJ1-5; D not certain. This CDR3 is 14 amino acids long. V lost 5 bases and J 5 bases, leaving 13 bases between the germline ends. Germline values: CDR1 MNHNS, CDR2 SASEGT. The CDR3 DNA is TGTGCCAGCAGTTCCGGCAGGCAGTATCAGCCCCAGCATTTT. This gives the protein CASSSGRQYQPQHF.

This chain links TRBV27 with TRBJ2-3; 7 nucleotides line up with TRBD2. The ends lost 7 bases at V and 0 bases at J; junction bases unmatched: 4. CDR3 size: 14 residues. The V gene's germline CDR1 is MNHEY and CDR2 SMNVEV (reference sequence). CDR3 sequence: CASNGGSSTDTQYF. In DNA, the CDR3 is TGTGCCAGCAACGGGGGGTCGAGCACAGATACGCAGTATTTT.

This clonotype was detected a few times. The V gene is TRBV5-1, the J gene TRBJ2-1; the D is unclear. Trimming left V 3 bases short and J 0 bases short, with 10 bases between. The CDR3 length is 15 residues. Germline assignment: CDR1 SGHRS and CDR2 YFSETQ. CDR3 DNA sequence: TGCGCCAGCAGCTACACTTCGAGCTCCTACAATGAGCAGTTCTTC. This gives the protein CASSYTSSSYNEQFF.

This clonotype was counted between two and nine times. The chain recombines TRBV5-1 with TRBJ2-3; D gene ambiguous. The CDR3 runs to 14 residues. The germline gives CDR1 SGHRS, CDR2 YFSETQ. Trimming shortened V by 4 bases and J by 0 bases, and 9 bases separated the two germline ends. The CDR3 DNA sequence: TGCGCCAGCAGCAACGGTCTTAGCACAGATACGCAGTATTTT. Its translation: CASSNGLSTDTQYF.

This clonotype was picked up many times. The chain recombines TRBV7-6 with TRBJ2-3; D remains unclear. The CDR3 sequence is 14 residues long. The germline CDR1 and CDR2 sequences are SGHVS and FNYEAQ. V shed 1 base and J shed 4 bases, with 9 bases lying between them. In nucleotides, the CDR3 is TGTGCCAGCAGCTTAGTAGGCGGCCCAGATACGCAGTATTTT. It specifies CASSLVGGPDTQYF.

This rearrangement joins TRBV10-3 to TRBJ2-7; 10 bases fit TRBD2. V dropped 0 bases and J dropped 2; count of bases not matched to a gene: 7. Germline CDR1 and CDR2: ENHRY and SYGVKD. There are 17 residues in the CDR3. Here the CDR3 DNA reads TGTGCCATCAGTGAGTCGACGGCTAGCGGGGGACCCTACGAGCAGTACTTC. Translation gives CAISESTASGGPYEQYF.

The CDR3 nucleotides are TGCAGCGTTGCGGGGGTGACGGTTCAAGAGACCCAGTACTTC. It yields the protein CSVAGVTVQETQYF. This chain uses TRBV29-1 with TRBJ2-5; D perhaps matches TRBD2 (6 bases). The CDR3 consists of 14 residues. The germline V gene encodes CDR1 SQVTM and CDR2 ANQGSEA. Trimming took off 4 bases at V and 2 bases at J, with 14 bases between the two ends. Supplemented by reference TRBV29-1 and TRBJ2-5, the full variable domain reads SAVISQKPSRDICQRGTSLTIQCQVDSQVTMMFWYRQQPGQSLTLIATANQGSEATYESGFVIDKFPISRPNLTFSTLTVSNMSPEDSSIYLCSVAGVTVQETQYFGPGTRLLVL.

J is TRBJ1-2 and V is TRBV6-2 or TRBV6-3, with D possibly TRBD1 on 5 matching bases. The V gene lost 7 bases and the J gene lost 5 bases, with 17 bases spanning the gap. CDR3 length equals 14 residues. Germline V gene lookup returns CDR1 MNHEY and CDR2 SVGEGT. The CDR3 reads CASTPPTGLYGYTF. The CDR3 bases are TGTGCCAGCACCCCACCGACGGGACTTTATGGCTACACCTTC.

This rearrangement joins TRBV6-8 to TRBJ2-2; 10 nucleotides match TRBD2. The V and J ends lost 0 bases and 4 bases, in that order; junction bases with no gene match: 2. Germline V gene data show CDR1 as MNHGY and CDR2 as SAAAGT. The CDR3 contains 16 residues. In nucleotides, the CDR3 is TGTGCCAGCAGTTACTCTAGCGGGGGGTCCACCGGGGAGCTGTTTTTT. It codes for CASSYSSGGSTGELFF.

The chain is built from TRBV3-1 and TRBJ1-4, with D possibly being TRBD1 (5 bases). Germline CDR1 and CDR2: LGHDT and YNNKEL (reference sequence). V was pared by 4 bases and J by 4 bases, with 10 bases between. The CDR3 has 14 amino acids. The CDR3 sequence: CASSPGRFNEKLFF. The CDR3 DNA follows: TGTGCCAGCAGCCCGGGACGGTTTAATGAAAAACTGTTTTTT.

This sequence joins TRBV20-1 and TRBJ1-2, with D unresolved. The CDR3 runs to 12 residues. V lost 3 bases and J lost 8, with 13 bases in between. Germline V gene data show CDR1 as DFQATT and CDR2 as SNEGSKA (reference sequence). CDR3: CSASGRLVGYTF. The CDR3 DNA reads TGCAGTGCTAGTGGTCGGCTGGTCGGCTACACCTTC.

V gene TRBV4-1 combines with J gene TRBJ1-1; D is undetermined. V dropped 0 bases and J dropped 1 base, with 15 bases sitting between them. CDR3 length: 17 amino acids. Germline CDR1 and CDR2: MGHRA and YSYEKL. CDR3 in amino acids: CASSQDLFNSPNTEAFF. CDR3 in DNA: TGCGCCAGCAGCCAAGATTTGTTTAACAGCCCGAACACTGAAGCTTTCTTT.

The chain couples TRBV27 to TRBJ2-1; 12 bases line up with TRBD2. This CDR3 is built from 15 residues. Germline CDR1 and CDR2: MNHEY and SMNVEV (reference sequence). The junction had 6 bases not matched to a gene; V was cut back by 5 bases and J by 7 bases. The CDR3 region has the DNA TGTGCCAGCAGTCCCACTAGCGGGAGGAAAAATGAGCAGTTCTTC. This gives the protein CASSPTSGRKNEQFF.

V is TRBV19 and J is TRBJ1-5; D is ambiguous. CDR1 and CDR2 from the germline V gene are LNHDA and SQIVND (reference sequence). This CDR3 has 14 amino acids. V was pared by 4 bases and J by 11 bases, with 18 bases between. DNA of the CDR3: TGTGCCAGTAGTAAGTACCCGGGATTGGAGTCCCAGCATTTT. This sequence encodes CASSKYPGLESQHF.

The V gene is TRBV7-2, the J gene TRBJ1-2; D gene uncertain. V gave up 3 bases and J gave up 0 bases, with 14 bases separating them. This CDR3 has 16 amino acids. Looked up from germline, CDR1 is SGHTA and CDR2 is FQGNSA. This chain's CDR3 is CASSFSGGHPNYGYTF. In DNA, the CDR3 is TGTGCCAGCAGCTTTTCTGGAGGGCATCCTAACTATGGCTACACCTTC.

This clonotype was observed many times. The rearrangement links TRBV7-8 to TRBJ2-5; the match to TRBD2 covers 7 bases. From germline, CDR1 is SGHVS and CDR2 FQNEAQ. The CDR3 spans 15 residues. J gave up 5 bases and V 1 base, and 7 bases lay outside the gene matches. This CDR3 is CASSLGGGDGETQYF. CDR3 coding DNA: TGTGCCAGCAGCTTAGGCGGGGGAGATGGGGAGACCCAGTACTTC.

The rearrangement links TRBV27 to TRBJ2-4, with TRBD1 matching over 7 bases. The CDR3 covers 14 residues. With 5 bases clipped from V and 6 bases from J, the junction kept 7 bases outside the gene matches. Germline loops: CDR1 MNHEY, CDR2 SMNVEV (reference sequence). The CDR3 bases are TGTGCCAGCAGTCCTGACAGGGTTACAAACATTCAGTACTTC. Translation: CASSPDRVTNIQYF.